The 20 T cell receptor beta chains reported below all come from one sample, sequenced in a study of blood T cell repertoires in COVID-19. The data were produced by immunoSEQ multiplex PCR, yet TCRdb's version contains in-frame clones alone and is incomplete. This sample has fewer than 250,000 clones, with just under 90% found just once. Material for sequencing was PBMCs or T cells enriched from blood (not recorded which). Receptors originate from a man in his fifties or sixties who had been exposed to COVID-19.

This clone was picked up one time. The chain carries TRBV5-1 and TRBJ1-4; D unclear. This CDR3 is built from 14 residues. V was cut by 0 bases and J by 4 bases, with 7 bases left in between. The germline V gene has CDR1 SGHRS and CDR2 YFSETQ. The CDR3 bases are TGCGCCAGCAGCTTGGAAGGAGTTAATGAAAAACTGTTTTTT. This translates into CASSLEGVNEKLFF. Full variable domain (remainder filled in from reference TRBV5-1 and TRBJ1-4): KAGVTQTPRYLIKTRGQQVTLSCSPISGHRSVSWYQQTPGQGLQFLFEYFSETQRNKGNFPGRFSGRQFSNSRSEMNVSTLELGDSALYLCASSLEGVNEKLFFGSGTQLSVL.

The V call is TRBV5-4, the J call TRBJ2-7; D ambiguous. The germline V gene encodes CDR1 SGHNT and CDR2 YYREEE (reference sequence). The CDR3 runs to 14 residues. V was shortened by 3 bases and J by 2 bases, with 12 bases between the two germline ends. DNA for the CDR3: TGTGCCAGCAGCTCCCCCGGGTCTACCTACGAGCAGTACTTC. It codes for CASSSPGSTYEQYF.

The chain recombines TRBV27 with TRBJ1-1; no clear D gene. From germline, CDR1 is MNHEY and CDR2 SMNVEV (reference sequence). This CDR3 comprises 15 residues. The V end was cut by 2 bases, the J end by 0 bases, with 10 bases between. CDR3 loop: CASSLGRGLNTEAFF. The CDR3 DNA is TGTGCCAGCAGTTTAGGCCGAGGCCTGAACACTGAAGCTTTCTTT.

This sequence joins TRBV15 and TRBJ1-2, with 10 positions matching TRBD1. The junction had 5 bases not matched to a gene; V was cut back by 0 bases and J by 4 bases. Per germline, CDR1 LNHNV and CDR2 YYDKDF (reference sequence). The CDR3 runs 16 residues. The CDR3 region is CATSRETGGLSYGYTF. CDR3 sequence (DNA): TGTGCCACCAGCAGAGAGACAGGGGGCCTGAGCTATGGCTACACCTTC.

CDR3 protein: CASSPNGQGGYGYTF. For the CDR3, the DNA is TGCGCCAGCAGCCCCAATGGACAGGGCGGCTATGGCTACACCTTC. This chain uses TRBV5-1 with TRBJ1-2; 8 bases line up with TRBD1. The ends lost 4 bases at V and 4 bases at J; junction bases unmatched: 9. CDR3 length: 15 residues. Per germline, CDR1 SGHRS and CDR2 YFSETQ.

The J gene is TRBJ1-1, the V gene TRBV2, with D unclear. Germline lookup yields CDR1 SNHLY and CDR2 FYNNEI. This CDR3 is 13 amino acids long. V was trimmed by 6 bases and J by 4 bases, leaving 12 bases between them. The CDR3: CASRAAGITEAFF. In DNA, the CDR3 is TGTGCCAGCAGGGCCGCGGGGATCACTGAAGCTTTCTTT.

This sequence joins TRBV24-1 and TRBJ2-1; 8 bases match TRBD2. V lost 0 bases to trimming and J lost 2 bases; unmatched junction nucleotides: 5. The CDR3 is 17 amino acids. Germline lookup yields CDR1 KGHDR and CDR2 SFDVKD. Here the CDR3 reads CATSDLLGGGTYNEQFF. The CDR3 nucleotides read TGTGCCACCAGTGATTTGCTGGGCGGGGGGACCTACAATGAGCAGTTCTTC.

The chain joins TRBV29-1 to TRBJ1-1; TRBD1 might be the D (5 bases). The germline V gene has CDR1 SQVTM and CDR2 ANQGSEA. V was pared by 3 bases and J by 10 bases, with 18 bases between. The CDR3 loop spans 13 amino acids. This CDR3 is CSVERRQVGGAFF. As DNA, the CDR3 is TGCAGCGTTGAGAGAAGGCAGGTCGGGGGAGCTTTCTTT. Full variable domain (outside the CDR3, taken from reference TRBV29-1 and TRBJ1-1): SAVISQKPSRDICQRGTSLTIQCQVDSQVTMMFWYRQQPGQSLTLIATANQGSEATYESGFVIDKFPISRPNLTFSTLTVSNMSPEDSSIYLCSVERRQVGGAFFGQGTRLTVV.

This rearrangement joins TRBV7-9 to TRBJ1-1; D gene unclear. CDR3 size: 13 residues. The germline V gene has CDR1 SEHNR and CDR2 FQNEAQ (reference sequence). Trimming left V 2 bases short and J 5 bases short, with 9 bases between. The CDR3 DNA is TGTGCCAGCAGCTTATCCCCGAGTACTGAAGCTTTCTTT. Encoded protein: CASSLSPSTEAFF.

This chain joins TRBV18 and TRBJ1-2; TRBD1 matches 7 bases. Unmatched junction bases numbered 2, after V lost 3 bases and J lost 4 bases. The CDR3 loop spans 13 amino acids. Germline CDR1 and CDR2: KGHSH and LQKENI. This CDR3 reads CASSPDRVYGYTF. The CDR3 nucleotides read TGTGCCAGCTCACCCGACAGGGTCTATGGCTACACCTTC.

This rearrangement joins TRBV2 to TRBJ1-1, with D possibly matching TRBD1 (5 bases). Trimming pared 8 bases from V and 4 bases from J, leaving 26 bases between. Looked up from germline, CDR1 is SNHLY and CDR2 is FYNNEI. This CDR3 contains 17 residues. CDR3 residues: CASSDTVTHVGGTEAFF. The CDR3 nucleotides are TGTGCCAGCTCCGATACGGTTACCCATGTGGGGGGCACTGAAGCTTTCTTT.

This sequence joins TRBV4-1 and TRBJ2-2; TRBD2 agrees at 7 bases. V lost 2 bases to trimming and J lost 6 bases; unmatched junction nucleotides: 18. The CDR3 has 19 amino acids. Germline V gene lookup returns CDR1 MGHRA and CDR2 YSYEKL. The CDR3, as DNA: TGCGCCAGCAGCCAAAATGTCTTTTATGGCGGGAGCTGGGCCGGGGAGCTGTTTTTT. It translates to CASSQNVFYGGSWAGELFF.

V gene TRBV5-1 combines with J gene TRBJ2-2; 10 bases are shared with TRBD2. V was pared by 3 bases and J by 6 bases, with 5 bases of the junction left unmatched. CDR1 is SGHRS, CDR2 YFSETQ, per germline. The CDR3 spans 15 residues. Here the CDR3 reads CASSSTSGRAGELFF. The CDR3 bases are TGCGCCAGCAGCTCTACAAGCGGGAGGGCCGGGGAGCTGTTTTTT.

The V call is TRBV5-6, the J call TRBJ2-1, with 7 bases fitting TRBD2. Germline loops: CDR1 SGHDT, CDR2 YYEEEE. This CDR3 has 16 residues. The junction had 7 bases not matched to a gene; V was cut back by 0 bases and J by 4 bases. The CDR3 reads CASSLVSGGEYNEQFF. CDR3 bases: TGTGCCAGCAGCTTGGTGTCGGGAGGAGAATACAATGAGCAGTTCTTC.

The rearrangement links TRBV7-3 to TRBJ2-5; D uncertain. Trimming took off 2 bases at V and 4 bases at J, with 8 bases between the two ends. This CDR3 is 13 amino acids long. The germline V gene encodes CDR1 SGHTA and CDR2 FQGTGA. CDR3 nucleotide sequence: TGTGCCAGCAGCTTACTGGCTCGAGAGACCCAGTACTTC. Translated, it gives CASSLLARETQYF.

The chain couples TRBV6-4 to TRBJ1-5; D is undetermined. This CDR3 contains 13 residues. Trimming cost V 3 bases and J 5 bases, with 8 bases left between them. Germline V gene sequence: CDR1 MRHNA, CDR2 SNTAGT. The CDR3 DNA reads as TGTGCCAGCAGTGAGCAACATGATCAGCCCCAGCATTTT. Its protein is CASSEQHDQPQHF.

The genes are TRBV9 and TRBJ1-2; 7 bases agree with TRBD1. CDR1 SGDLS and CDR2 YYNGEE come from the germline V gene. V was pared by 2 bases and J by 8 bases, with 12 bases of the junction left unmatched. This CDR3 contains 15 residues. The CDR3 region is CASSVEINTGEGYTF. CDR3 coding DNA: TGTGCCAGCAGCGTTGAAATAAACACAGGGGAAGGCTACACCTTC.

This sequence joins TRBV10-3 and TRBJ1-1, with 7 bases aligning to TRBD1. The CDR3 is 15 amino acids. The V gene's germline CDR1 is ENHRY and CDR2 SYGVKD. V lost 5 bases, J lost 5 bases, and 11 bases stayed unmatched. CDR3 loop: CAISSSDRVGTEAFF. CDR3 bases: TGTGCCATCAGTTCAAGCGACAGGGTTGGTACTGAAGCTTTCTTT.

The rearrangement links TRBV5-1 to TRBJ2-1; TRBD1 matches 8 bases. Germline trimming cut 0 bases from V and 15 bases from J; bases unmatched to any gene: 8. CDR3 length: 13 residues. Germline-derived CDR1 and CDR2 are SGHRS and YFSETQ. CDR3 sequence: CASSLELWTGPFF. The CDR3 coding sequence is TGCGCCAGCAGCTTGGAATTATGGACAGGGCCGTTCTTC.

The CDR3 region has the DNA TGTGCCAGCAGCTTGGGGACAGGGGGCGATTCACCCCTCCACTTT. As protein: CASSLGTGGDSPLHF. V is TRBV11-2 and J is TRBJ1-6, with TRBD1 identical over 12 bases. Germline-derived CDR1 and CDR2 are SGHAT and FQNNGV. Germline trimming cut 3 bases from V and 8 bases from J; bases unmatched to any gene: 2. This CDR3 is built from 15 residues.